This is a list of T cell receptor beta chains from one sample in a study of T cells in Graves' hyperthyroidism and ophthalmopathy. TCRdb ran MiXCR on the multiplex PCR reads and lists one entry per CDR3 protein. Among fewer than 600,000 distinct CDR3 sequences listed, 12% to 15% were seen once. Sequencing input: blood. Receptors originate from a woman between 35 and 50 years old with Graves' hyperthyroidism. Both conserved end residues are part of each CDR3. The order of the fields is J gene, clone size, D gene, V gene, CDR3 protein, CDR3 DNA. A D gene is named only where the DNA matches it firmly. Not all rows give a size; the values are once, few, many and, for expanded clones, a class.

TRBJ2-4 few . TRBV12-3/TRBV12-4 CASSVGLTGNIQYF TGTGCCAGCAGTGTCGGCTTGACGGGAAACATTCAGTACTTC
TRBJ2-7 many TRBD1 TRBV20-1 CSARTPGGYEQYF TGCAGTGCTAGAACCCCAGGGGGCTACGAGCAGTACTTC
TRBJ2-7 few TRBD2 TRBV20-1 CSARDRLAGGGSYEQYF TGCAGTGCTAGAGATCGACTAGCGGGAGGGGGCTCCTACGAGCAGTACTTC
TRBJ2-3 many . TRBV7-9 CASSSSPTDTQYF TGTGCCAGCAGCTCATCGCCCACAGATACGCAGTATTTT
TRBJ2-1 . TRBD1 TRBV18 CASSHLPGQGANEQFF TGTGCCAGCTCGCACCTTCCAGGACAGGGGGCGAATGAGCAGTTCTTC
TRBJ2-7 many TRBD2 TRBV10-1 CASSRLAGSDEQYF TGCGCCAGCAGCCGACTAGCGGGTAGCGACGAGCAGTACTTC
TRBJ2-1 . . TRBV5-6 CASSLDTFSSYNEQFF TGTGCCAGCAGCTTGGATACGTTTAGCTCCTACAATGAGCAGTTCTTC
TRBJ2-7 . . TRBV29-1 CSVRQFNEQYF TGCAGCGTTCGACAGTTTAACGAGCAGTACTTC
TRBJ2-1 . TRBD2 TRBV19 CASSIAPGLADYNEQFF TGTGCCAGTAGTATAGCGCCGGGACTAGCGGATTACAATGAGCAGTTCTTC
TRBJ2-1 . TRBD1 TRBV6-1 CASTGQGGLNEQFF TGTGCCAGCACTGGACAGGGAGGATTAAATGAGCAGTTCTTC
TRBJ2-5 many TRBD2 TRBV20-1 CSAREGLQETQYF TGCAGTGCTAGAGAGGGACTACAAGAGACCCAGTACTTC
TRBJ1-5 few . TRBV9 CASNIKGSNQPQHF TGTGCCAGCAATATCAAAGGGAGCAATCAGCCCCAGCATTTT
TRBJ2-5 many TRBD2 TRBV12-3/TRBV12-4 CASSHSLAGAFETQYF TGTGCCAGCAGCCACAGTCTAGCGGGAGCATTCGAGACCCAGTACTTC
TRBJ1-2 . TRBD1 TRBV6-1 CASRTGQGRNGYTF TGTGCCAGCAGGACGGGACAGGGGAGGAATGGCTACACCTTC
TRBJ2-1 many TRBD2 TRBV18 CASSPVVLAGGPGNEQFF TGTGCCAGCTCACCCGTGGTCCTAGCGGGAGGGCCGGGGAATGAGCAGTTCTTC
TRBJ2-7 many . TRBV3-1 CASSLLAGDSYEQYF TGTGCCAGCAGCCTACTAGCAGGAGACTCCTACGAGCAGTACTTC
TRBJ2-7 many . TRBV20-1 CSAKHFYEQYF TGCAGTGCTAAACATTTTTACGAGCAGTACTTC
TRBJ2-1 many . TRBV4-1 CASSQKQGSYNEQFF TGCGCCAGCAGCCAAAAACAGGGCTCCTACAATGAGCAGTTCTTC
TRBJ2-1 many TRBD2 TRBV2 CASSEVWASGSDEQFF TGTGCCAGCAGTGAAGTATGGGCTAGCGGGAGCGATGAGCAGTTCTTC
TRBJ1-5 . TRBD1 TRBV7-2 CASSLTSTGGNQPQHF TGTGCCAGCAGCCTTACCTCGACAGGGGGCAATCAGCCCCAGCATTTT
TRBJ2-5 many . TRBV4-1 CASSQPSVEETQYF TGCGCCAGCAGCCAACCTAGCGTTGAAGAGACCCAGTACTTC
TRBJ1-1 many . TRBV6-1 CASSEALEGAEAFF TGTGCCAGCAGTGAAGCGCTTGAAGGGGCTGAAGCTTTCTTT
TRBJ2-6 few . TRBV7-3 CASSFGTTSGANVLTF TGTGCCAGCAGCTTCGGGACCACCTCTGGGGCCAACGTCCTGACTTTC
TRBJ2-2 few . TRBV5-1 CASSLYQGGTGELFF TGCGCCAGCAGCTTGTACCAGGGGGGCACCGGGGAGCTGTTTTTT
TRBJ1-1 many . TRBV28 CASTPPLLGDTEAFF TGTGCCAGCACCCCCCCACTCCTAGGGGACACTGAAGCTTTCTTT
TRBJ2-1 many . TRBV30 CAWSGTTNEQFF TGTGCCTGGAGTGGGACTACGAATGAGCAGTTCTTC
TRBJ2-2 . . TRBV28 CASNEGSGGELFF TGTGCCAGCAATGAGGGATCCGGCGGGGAGCTGTTTTTT
TRBJ2-7 . TRBD2 TRBV20-1 CSARGTSGGDEQYF TGCAGTGCTAGAGGGACTAGCGGGGGGGACGAGCAGTACTTC
TRBJ2-7 many TRBD1 TRBV20-1 CSAREDRTYEQYF TGCAGTGCTAGAGAGGACAGGACCTACGAGCAGTACTTC
TRBJ2-6 many . TRBV27 CASSFFNSGANVLTF TGTGCCAGCAGTTTCTTCAACTCTGGGGCCAACGTCCTGACTTTC
TRBJ2-1 many . TRBV27 CASSRGTTYNEQFF TGTGCCAGCAGTCGAGGGACAACATACAATGAGCAGTTCTTC
TRBJ2-1 many TRBD2 TRBV15 CATSRDGTSVANEQFF TGTGCCACCAGCAGAGACGGGACTAGCGTCGCCAATGAGCAGTTCTTC
TRBJ2-7 many . TRBV2 CASSEATPSYEQYF TGTGCCAGCAGTGAAGCAACCCCCTCCTACGAGCAGTACTTC
TRBJ2-5 . TRBD1 TRBV6-1 CASRQTGQGARETQYF TGTGCCAGCAGGCAAACGGGACAGGGAGCCAGAGAGACCCAGTACTTC
TRBJ2-1 . . TRBV14 CASSPERDPNYNEQFF TGTGCCAGCAGCCCAGAAAGAGACCCAAACTACAATGAGCAGTTCTTC
TRBJ2-1 few . TRBV15 CATSSYRDYNEQFF TGTGCCACCAGCAGTTACCGGGACTACAATGAGCAGTTCTTC
TRBJ2-7 . TRBD2 TRBV13 CASSLYGDRSSGYRWDEQYF TGTGCCAGCAGCTTATACGGGGATCGGAGTAGCGGGTATCGGTGGGACGAGCAGTACTTC
TRBJ1-2 . . TRBV5-6 CASSLDSLLLEGYTF TGTGCCAGCAGCTTGGACAGCCTCTTATTGGAGGGCTACACCTTC
TRBJ2-3 many . TRBV5-1 CASSLRAAGDTQYF TGCGCCAGCAGCTTGAGGGCAGCCGGAGATACGCAGTATTTT
TRBJ1-1 many TRBD1 TRBV30 CAWSPPDRVNTEAFF TGTGCCTGGAGTCCCCCCGACAGGGTGAACACTGAAGCTTTCTTT
TRBJ2-7 many TRBD2 TRBV11-1 CASSSGLAGELTAEQYF TGTGCCAGCAGCTCTGGACTAGCGGGAGAGCTAACAGCCGAGCAGTACTTC
TRBJ2-3 . . TRBV12-3/TRBV12-4 CASSLPDSTDTQYF TGTGCCAGCAGTTTACCCGATAGCACAGATACGCAGTATTTT